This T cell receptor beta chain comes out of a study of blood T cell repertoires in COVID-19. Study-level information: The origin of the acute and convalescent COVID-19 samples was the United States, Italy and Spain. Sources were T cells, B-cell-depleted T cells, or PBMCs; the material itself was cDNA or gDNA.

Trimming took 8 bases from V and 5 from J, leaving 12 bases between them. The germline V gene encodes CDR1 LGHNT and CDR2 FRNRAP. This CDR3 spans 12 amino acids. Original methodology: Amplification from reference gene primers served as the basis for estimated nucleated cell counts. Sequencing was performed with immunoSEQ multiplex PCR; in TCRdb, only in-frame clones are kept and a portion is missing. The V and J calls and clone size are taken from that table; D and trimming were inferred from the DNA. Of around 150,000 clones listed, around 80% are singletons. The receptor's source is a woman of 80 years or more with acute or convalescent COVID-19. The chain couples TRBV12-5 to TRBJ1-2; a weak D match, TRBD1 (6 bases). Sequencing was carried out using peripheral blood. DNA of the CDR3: TGTGCTAGTCGGGGGGCGCGGTATGGCTACACCTTC. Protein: CASRGARYGYTF. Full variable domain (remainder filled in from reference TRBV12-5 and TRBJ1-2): DARVTQTPRHKVTEMGQEVTMRCQPILGHNTVFWYRQTMMQGLELLAYFRNRAPLDDSGMPKDRFSAEMPDATLATLKIQPSEPRDSAVYFCASRGARYGYTFGSGTRLTVV.